Shown below are 19 T cell receptor beta chains from a single sample sequenced in a study of CD8 T cells in Susac syndrome. It was with random hexamers that about 0.45 to 1 ug RNA was reverse transcribed. TCRdb re-derived calls from the immunoSEQ multiplex PCR reads in MiXCR, one entry per CDR3 protein. The data hold hundreds of thousands of distinct CDR3 sequences, with around 93% observed a single time. The specimen sequenced was CD4+ T cells from PBMCs. The receptor source for this set is a human donor with Susac syndrome.

The CDR3 nucleotides are TGTGCCAGCTCACTAGCCCTTATGAACACTGAAGCTTTCTTT. Its protein product is CASSLALMNTEAFF. The chain uses TRBV18 and TRBJ1-1; no clear D gene. Germline values: CDR1 KGHSH, CDR2 LQKENI. The CDR3 loop spans 14 amino acids. Trimming took 4 bases from V and 0 from J, leaving 9 bases between them. Full variable domain (outside the CDR3, taken from reference TRBV18 and TRBJ1-1): NAGVMQNPRHLVRRRGQEARLRCSPMKGHSHVYWYRQLPEEGLKFMVYLQKENIIDESGMPKERFSAEFPKEGPSILRIQQVVRGDSAAYFCASSLALMNTEAFFGQGTRLTVV.

V gene TRBV20-1 combines with J gene TRBJ2-2, with 7 bases matching TRBD2. V trimming: 6 bases; J trimming: 6 bases; junction bases outside the gene matches: 13. Germline-derived CDR1 and CDR2 are DFQATT and SNEGSKA (reference sequence). The CDR3 consists of 15 residues. CDR3 DNA: TGCAGTGCCCGCGCAAATCGGGGGGTGGCCGGGGAGCTGTTTTTT. Amino acids: CSARANRGVAGELFF.

This clonotype showed up just once. The chain has TRBV2 and TRBJ2-5; D is possibly TRBD2 (5 bases). V lost 5 bases and J lost 2, with 21 bases in between. Germline values: CDR1 SNHLY, CDR2 FYNNEI. The CDR3 is made up of 17 amino acids. CDR3 loop: CASSLQGPRTGQETQYF. In nucleotides, the CDR3 is TGTGCCAGCAGTCTACAAGGCCCCCGGACTGGGCAAGAGACCCAGTACTTC.

This clonotype was recorded only once. The chain recombines TRBV20-1 with TRBJ2-1; D uncertain. The CDR3 loop spans 14 amino acids. V lost 0 bases to trimming and J lost 0 bases, with 6 bases between them. From germline, CDR1 is DFQATT and CDR2 SNEGSKA (reference sequence). CDR3 protein: CSARDTPSYNEQFF. The CDR3 region has the DNA TGCAGTGCTAGAGATACCCCCTCCTACAATGAGCAGTTCTTC.

The chain links TRBV11-3 to TRBJ1-5; no reliable D call. V lost 0 bases and J 4 bases, leaving 4 bases between the germline ends. This CDR3 contains 13 residues. Germline CDR1 SGHNT, CDR2 YENEEA. CDR3 loop: CASSLDANQPQHF. CDR3 bases: TGTGCCAGCAGCTTAGACGCTAATCAGCCCCAGCATTTT.

The DNA for the CDR3 is TGCGCCAGCAGCCAAGATTGGGATAGCGGGGGGGCACGAGAGACCCAGTACTTC. Translated, it gives CASSQDWDSGGARETQYF. The J gene is TRBJ2-5, the V gene TRBV4-1; TRBD2 matches at 11 bases. The CDR3 is 18 residues long. From germline, CDR1 is MGHRA and CDR2 YSYEKL. The V gene end was trimmed by 0 bases and the J gene end by 4 bases; junction bases not matched to a gene: 10.

The sample holds a few counts of this clonotype. V is TRBV3-1 and J is TRBJ2-3; D is perhaps TRBD1 (5 bases). The CDR3 sequence is 13 residues long. The germline V gene encodes CDR1 LGHDT and CDR2 YNNKEL (reference sequence). Trimming shortened V by 1 base and J by 3 bases, and 5 bases separated the two germline ends. This CDR3 is CASSQGTTDTQYF. CDR3 bases: TGTGCCAGCAGCCAAGGGACAACAGATACGCAGTATTTT.

This clonotype was seen a handful of times. This sequence joins TRBV6-1 and TRBJ2-1, with TRBD1 matching 9 bases. The V and J ends lost 3 bases and 10 bases, in that order; junction bases with no gene match: 4. This CDR3 contains 13 residues. Germline values: CDR1 MNHNS, CDR2 SASEGT. The CDR3 protein is CASSDQDRGEQFF. As DNA, the CDR3 is TGTGCCAGCAGTGACCAGGACAGGGGCGAGCAGTTCTTC.

The chain has TRBV5-6 and TRBJ2-3; TRBD2 matches 8 bases. V lost 4 bases to trimming and J lost 0 bases; unmatched junction nucleotides: 4. The CDR3 has 15 residues. Per germline, CDR1 SGHDT and CDR2 YYEEEE. The CDR3 sequence is CASSTGGASTDTQYF. CDR3 DNA: TGTGCCAGCAGCACCGGGGGGGCGAGCACAGATACGCAGTATTTT.

The J gene is TRBJ2-5, the V gene TRBV20-1, with D perhaps being TRBD1 or TRBD2 (6 bases each). CDR3 length: 14 residues. The V gene's germline CDR1 is DFQATT and CDR2 SNEGSKA (reference sequence). CDR3 residues: CSPRGRGSQETQYF. The CDR3 DNA reads as TGCAGCCCTCGGGGGCGGGGTAGCCAAGAGACCCAGTACTTC.

The rearrangement joins TRBV12-3 or TRBV12-4 to TRBJ2-3, with 9 nucleotides matching TRBD1. The CDR3 is made up of 15 amino acids. The J segment lost 4 bases and the V segment lost 6 bases, leaving 8 bases of the junction unmatched. CDR3 loop: CASSIGTGSADTQYF. The CDR3, as DNA: TGTGCCAGCAGCATCGGGACAGGGAGTGCAGATACGCAGTATTTT.

The chain has TRBV4-3 and TRBJ2-2; D unclear. CDR3 length: 14 amino acids. The germline V gene encodes CDR1 LGHNA and CDR2 YSLEER. Between the trimmed V and J ends, which lost 4 bases and 4 bases, there was a span of 10 bases. CDR3 nucleotides: TGCGCCAGCAGCCGCACCCGCTTCACCGGGGAGCTGTTTTTT. It is translated as CASSRTRFTGELFF.

In this sample, this clonotype turned up a few times. This chain uses TRBV30 with TRBJ2-7, with D unresolved. The length of the CDR3 is 16 residues. V lost 2 bases to trimming and J lost 3 bases, with 20 bases between them. Per the germline V gene, CDR1 is GTSNPN and CDR2 is SVGIG (reference sequence). The CDR3 DNA reads as TGTGCCTGGAGTACTAAACAGAACGCTGGATACTACGAGCAGTACTTC. It yields the protein CAWSTKQNAGYYEQYF. Based on the CDR3 plus reference TRBV30 and TRBJ2-7, the full variable domain is SQTIHQWPATLVQPVGSPLSLECTVEGTSNPNLYWYRQAAGRGLQLLFYSVGIGQISSEVPQNLSASRPQDRQFILSSKKLLLSDSGFYLCAWSTKQNAGYYEQYFGPGTRLTVT.

V usage is TRBV5-8 and J usage is TRBJ1-5; D is undetermined. CDR3 length: 14 residues. The V end was cut by 1 base, the J end by 2 bases, with 7 bases between. Germline V gene lookup returns CDR1 SGHTS and CDR2 YDEGEE. The DNA for the CDR3 is TGTGCCAGCAGCTTGAGGGTTGGCAATCAGCCCCAGCATTTT. It is translated as CASSLRVGNQPQHF.

The chain recombines TRBV6-6 with TRBJ1-5; TRBD1 matches 7 bases. With 6 bases clipped from V and 6 bases from J, the junction kept 11 bases outside the gene matches. Per germline, CDR1 MNHNY and CDR2 SVGAGI (reference sequence). CDR3 length: 15 residues. This CDR3 reads CASRSLDRAGQPQHF. The CDR3 bases are TGTGCCAGCAGATCGTTAGACAGGGCAGGTCAGCCCCAGCATTTT.

This rearrangement joins TRBV20-1 to TRBJ2-1, with a tentative D call TRBD2 (6 bases). The ends were cut back, 3 bases at V and 0 bases at J, with 9 bases in the middle. CDR3 length: 14 residues. CDR1 and CDR2 (germline): DFQATT, SNEGSKA (reference sequence). The CDR3 reads CSASGGVSYNEQFF. The DNA of the CDR3 is TGCAGTGCTAGTGGCGGGGTCTCCTACAATGAGCAGTTCTTC.

V is TRBV30 and J is TRBJ1-2; D might be TRBD1 (5 bases). Between the trimmed V and J ends, which lost 4 bases and 4 bases, there was a span of 16 bases. The CDR3 extends over 14 amino acids. CDR1 is GTSNPN, CDR2 SVGIG, per germline (reference sequence). CDR3 coding DNA: TGTGCCTGGAACCAAGCGGGGAGGGGCTATGGCTACACCTTC. Its protein is CAWNQAGRGYGYTF.

The V call is TRBV5-6, the J call TRBJ1-5, with TRBD1 as a possible D gene (6 bases). Trimming shortened V by 3 bases and J by 3 bases, and 10 bases separated the two germline ends. The CDR3 runs to 14 residues. CDR1 SGHDT and CDR2 YYEEEE come from the germline V gene. The CDR3 region is CASSSGTSNQPQHF. The CDR3 nucleotides are TGTGCCAGCAGCTCCGGGACATCCAATCAGCCCCAGCATTTT.

This clonotype appeared once. The rearrangement links TRBV18 to TRBJ1-2; D not certain. The germline gives CDR1 KGHSH, CDR2 LQKENI. CDR3 length equals 13 residues. Trimming shortened V by 3 bases and J by 6 bases, and 11 bases separated the two germline ends. The CDR3 here is CASSPAGKDGYTF. The CDR3 DNA sequence: TGTGCCAGCTCACCGGCAGGAAAGGATGGCTACACCTTC.